The clone carrying this T cell receptor (beta chain) was seen a few times. These data come from a study of radiation and T cells in renal cell carcinoma. The table came from immunoSEQ multiplex PCR; TCRdb's copy has only in-frame clones and leaves some out. The table records some 58,000 clones, roughly 72% of them present only once. Sample time point: blood 2 weeks post-SBRT. Described treatment: 15 Gy SBRT to primary tumor, nephrectomy 4 weeks later. Source: blood, taken from a patient whose treatment included radiotherapy and nephrectomy. This clonotype originated in a man in his sixties with renal cell carcinoma.

CDR3 in DNA: TGTGCCAGTAGTTTGGACAGAGCGTTTCCTGGAAACACCATATATTTT. This sequence encodes CASSLDRAFPGNTIYF. J is TRBJ1-3 and V is TRBV19, with D perhaps matching TRBD1 (6 bases). Germline CDR1 LNHDA, CDR2 SQIVND (reference sequence). V lost 5 bases and J lost 2, with 16 bases in between. There are 16 residues in the CDR3.